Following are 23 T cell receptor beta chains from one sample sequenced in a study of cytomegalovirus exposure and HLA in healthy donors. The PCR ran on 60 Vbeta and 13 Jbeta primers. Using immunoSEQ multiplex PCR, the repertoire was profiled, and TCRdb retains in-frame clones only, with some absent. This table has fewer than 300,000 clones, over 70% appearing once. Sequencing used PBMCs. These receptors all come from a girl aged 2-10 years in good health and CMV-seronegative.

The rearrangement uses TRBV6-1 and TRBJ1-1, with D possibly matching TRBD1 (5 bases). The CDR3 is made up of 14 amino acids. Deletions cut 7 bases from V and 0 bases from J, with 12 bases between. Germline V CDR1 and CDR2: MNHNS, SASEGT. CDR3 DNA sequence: TGTGCCAGCACCCTGGGACTCCTGAACACTGAAGCTTTCTTT. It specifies CASTLGLLNTEAFF.

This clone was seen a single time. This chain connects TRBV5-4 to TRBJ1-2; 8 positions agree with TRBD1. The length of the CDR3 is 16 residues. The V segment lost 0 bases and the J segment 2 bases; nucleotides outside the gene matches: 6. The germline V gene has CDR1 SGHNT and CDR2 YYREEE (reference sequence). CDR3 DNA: TGTGCCAGCAGCTTGGGCGGACAGGGAACGAACTATGGCTACACCTTC. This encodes CASSLGGQGTNYGYTF.

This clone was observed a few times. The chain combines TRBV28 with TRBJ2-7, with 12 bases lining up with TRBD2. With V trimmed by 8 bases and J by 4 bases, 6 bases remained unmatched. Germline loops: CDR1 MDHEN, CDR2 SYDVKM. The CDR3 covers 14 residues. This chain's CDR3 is CASQHGTSGYEQYF. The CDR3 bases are TGTGCCAGCCAACACGGGACTAGCGGGTACGAGCAGTACTTC.

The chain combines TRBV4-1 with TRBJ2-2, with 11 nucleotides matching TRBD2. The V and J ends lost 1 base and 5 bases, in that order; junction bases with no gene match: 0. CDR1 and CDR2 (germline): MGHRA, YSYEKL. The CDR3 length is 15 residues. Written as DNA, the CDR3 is TGCGCCAGCAGCCAAGGACTAGCGGGGACCGGGGAGCTGTTTTTT. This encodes CASSQGLAGTGELFF.

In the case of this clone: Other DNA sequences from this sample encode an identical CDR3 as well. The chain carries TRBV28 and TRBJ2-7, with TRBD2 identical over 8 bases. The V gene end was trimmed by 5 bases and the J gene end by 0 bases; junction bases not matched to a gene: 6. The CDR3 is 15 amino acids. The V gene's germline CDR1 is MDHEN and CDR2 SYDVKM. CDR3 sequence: CASSPLAGGSYEQYF. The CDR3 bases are TGTGCCAGCAGTCCGCTCGCGGGAGGCTCCTACGAGCAGTACTTC.

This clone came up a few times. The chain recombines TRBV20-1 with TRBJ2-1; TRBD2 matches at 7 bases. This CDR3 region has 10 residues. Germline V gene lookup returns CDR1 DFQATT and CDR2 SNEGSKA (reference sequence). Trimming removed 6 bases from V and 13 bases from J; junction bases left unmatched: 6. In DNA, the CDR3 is TGCAGTGCCTATACGGGACTACAGTTCTTC. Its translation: CSAYTGLQFF.

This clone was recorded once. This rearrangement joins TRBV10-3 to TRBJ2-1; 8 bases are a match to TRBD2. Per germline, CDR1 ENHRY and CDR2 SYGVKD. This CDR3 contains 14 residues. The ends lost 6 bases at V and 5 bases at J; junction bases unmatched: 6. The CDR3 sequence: CAIRLTSEDNEQFF. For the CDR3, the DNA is TGTGCCATCAGATTGACTAGCGAAGACAATGAGCAGTTCTTC.

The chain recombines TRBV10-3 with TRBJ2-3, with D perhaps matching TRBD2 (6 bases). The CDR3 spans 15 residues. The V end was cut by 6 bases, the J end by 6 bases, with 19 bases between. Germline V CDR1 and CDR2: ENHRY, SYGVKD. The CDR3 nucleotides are TGTGCCATCAGCATCTCCAAGAGCGGGTCCGATACGCAGTATTTT. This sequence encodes CAISISKSGSDTQYF.

This CDR3 is CASSRRESSEKLFF. The DNA of the CDR3 is TGTGCCAGCAGCCGCCGGGAGTCTAGTGAAAAACTGTTTTTT. This chain links TRBV11-2 with TRBJ1-4, with unresolved D. The CDR3 covers 14 residues. Per the germline V gene, CDR1 is SGHAT and CDR2 is FQNNGV. Trimming took off 5 bases at V and 7 bases at J, with 14 bases between the two ends.

CDR3 residues: CASSKPPGPTGELFF. The CDR3 region has the DNA TGTGCCAGCTCAAAACCACCAGGGCCCACCGGGGAGCTGTTTTTT. The chain is built from TRBV18 and TRBJ2-2; a possible D gene is TRBD1 (5 bases). Germline V gives CDR1 KGHSH, CDR2 LQKENI. This CDR3 has 15 amino acids. The V and J ends lost 5 bases and 4 bases respectively, with 14 bases between them.

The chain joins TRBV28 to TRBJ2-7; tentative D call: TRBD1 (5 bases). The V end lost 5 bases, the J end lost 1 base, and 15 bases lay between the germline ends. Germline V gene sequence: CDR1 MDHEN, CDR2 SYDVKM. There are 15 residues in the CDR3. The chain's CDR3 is CASSPPDRRSYEQYF. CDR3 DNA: TGTGCCAGCAGTCCGCCCGACAGACGGTCCTACGAGCAGTACTTC.

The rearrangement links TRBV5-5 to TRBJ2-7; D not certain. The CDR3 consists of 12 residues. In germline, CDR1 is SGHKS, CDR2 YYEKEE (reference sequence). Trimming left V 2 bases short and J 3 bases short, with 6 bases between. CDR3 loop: CASSLTGYEQYF. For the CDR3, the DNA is TGTGCCAGCAGCTTAACGGGCTACGAGCAGTACTTC.

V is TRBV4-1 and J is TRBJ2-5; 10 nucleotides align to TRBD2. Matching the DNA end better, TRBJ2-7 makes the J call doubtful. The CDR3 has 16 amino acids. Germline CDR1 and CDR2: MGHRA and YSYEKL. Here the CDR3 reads CASSQGGLAERYEQYF. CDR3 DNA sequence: TGCGCCAGCAGCCAAGGAGGACTAGCGGAGCGCTACGAGCAGTACTTC.

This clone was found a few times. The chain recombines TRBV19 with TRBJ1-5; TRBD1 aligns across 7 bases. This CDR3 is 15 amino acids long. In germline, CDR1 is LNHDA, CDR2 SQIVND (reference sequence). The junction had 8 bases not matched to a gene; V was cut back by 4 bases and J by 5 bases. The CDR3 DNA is TGTGCCAGTAGTAATCACAGGGGCAACGATCAGCCCCAGCATTTT. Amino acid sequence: CASSNHRGNDQPQHF.

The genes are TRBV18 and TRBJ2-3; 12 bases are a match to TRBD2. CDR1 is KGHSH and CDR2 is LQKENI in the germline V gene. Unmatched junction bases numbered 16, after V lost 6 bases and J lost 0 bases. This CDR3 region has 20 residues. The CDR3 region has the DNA TGTGCCAGCTCGCATATTGGACTAGCGGGAAGAATACCTAGCACAGATACGCAGTATTTT. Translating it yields CASSHIGLAGRIPSTDTQYF.

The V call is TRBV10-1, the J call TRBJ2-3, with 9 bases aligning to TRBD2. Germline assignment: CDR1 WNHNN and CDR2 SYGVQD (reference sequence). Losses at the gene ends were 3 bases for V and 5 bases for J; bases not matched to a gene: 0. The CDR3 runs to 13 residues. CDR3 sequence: CASSEAGGDTQYF. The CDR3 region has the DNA TGCGCCAGCAGTGAAGCGGGAGGAGATACGCAGTATTTT.

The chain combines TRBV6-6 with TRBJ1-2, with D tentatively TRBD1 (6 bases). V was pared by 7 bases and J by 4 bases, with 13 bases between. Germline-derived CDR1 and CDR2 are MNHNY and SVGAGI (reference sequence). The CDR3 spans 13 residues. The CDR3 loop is CASKFGQPYGYTF. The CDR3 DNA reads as TGTGCCAGCAAGTTTGGACAGCCCTATGGCTACACCTTC.

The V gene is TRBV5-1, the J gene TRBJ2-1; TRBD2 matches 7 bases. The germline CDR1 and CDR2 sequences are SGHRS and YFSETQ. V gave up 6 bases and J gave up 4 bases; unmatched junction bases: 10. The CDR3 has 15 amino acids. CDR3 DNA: TGCGCCAGCACTCCTACTGGCGGGGGTTACAATGAGCAGTTCTTC. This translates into CASTPTGGGYNEQFF.

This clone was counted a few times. For the CDR3, the DNA is TGCAGTGCTAGAGATCTGACTGAAGCTTTCTTT. Translation: CSARDLTEAFF. V is TRBV20-1 and J is TRBJ1-1; D uncertain. The CDR3 is made up of 11 amino acids. V was cut by 0 bases and J by 5 bases, with 4 bases left in between. Germline V gives CDR1 DFQATT, CDR2 SNEGSKA (reference sequence).

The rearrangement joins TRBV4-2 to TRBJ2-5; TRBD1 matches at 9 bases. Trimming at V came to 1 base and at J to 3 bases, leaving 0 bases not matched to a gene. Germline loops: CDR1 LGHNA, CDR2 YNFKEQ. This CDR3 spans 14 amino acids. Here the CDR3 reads CASSQGQGEETQYF. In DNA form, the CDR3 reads TGTGCCAGCAGCCAAGGACAGGGGGAAGAGACCCAGTACTTC.

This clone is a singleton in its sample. CDR3 sequence: CASSLIVFSGVGTNVLTF. Here the CDR3 DNA reads TGTGCCAGCAGCTTAATTGTGTTCTCGGGTGTTGGTACCAACGTCCTGACTTTC. The chain employs TRBV7-6 and TRBJ2-6; D remains unclear. The CDR3 extends over 18 amino acids. Germline V gene sequence: CDR1 SGHVS, CDR2 FNYEAQ. Trimming took off 2 bases at V and 8 bases at J, with 22 bases between the two ends.

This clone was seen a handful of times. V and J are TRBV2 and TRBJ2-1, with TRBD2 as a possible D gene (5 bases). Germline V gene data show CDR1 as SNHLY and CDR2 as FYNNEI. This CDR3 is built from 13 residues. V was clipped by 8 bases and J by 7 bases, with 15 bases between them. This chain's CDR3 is CASPERGINEQFF. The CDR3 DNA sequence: TGTGCCAGCCCCGAGCGAGGGATAAATGAGCAGTTCTTC.

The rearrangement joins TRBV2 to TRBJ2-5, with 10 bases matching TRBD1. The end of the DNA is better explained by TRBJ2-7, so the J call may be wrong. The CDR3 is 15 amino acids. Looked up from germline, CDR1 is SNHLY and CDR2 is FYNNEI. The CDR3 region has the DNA TGTGCCAGCAGCGTCGACAGGGGGCGGAGGTACGAGCAGTACTTC. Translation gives CASSVDRGRRYEQYF.